These 12 T cell receptor beta chains were sequenced from one sample in a study of T cell responses to AZD1222 COVID-19 vaccine. TCRdb's table, derived via immunoSEQ multiplex PCR, lists solely in-frame clones and lacks some. The repertoire has 100,000 or so clones, around nine tenths of them found once; the top ten carry 11%. Sequenced here: peripheral blood, sampled 28 days after the second AZD1222 dose. The receptors were gathered from an adult who received the AZD1222 COVID-19 vaccine.

This rearrangement joins TRBV6-7 to TRBJ1-3, with 7 bases that match TRBD1. TRBV6-7 is an ORF, with its function uncertain. The CDR3 consists of 14 residues. The J segment lost 0 bases and the V segment lost 5 bases, leaving 1 base of the junction unmatched. This chain's CDR3 is CASSHRGSGNTIYF. Here the CDR3 DNA reads TGTGCCAGCAGTCACAGGGGCTCTGGAAACACCATATATTTT.

The gene calls are TRBV28 and TRBJ2-2, with D possibly being TRBD1 (6 bases). The CDR3 length is 14 residues. The ends were cut back, 9 bases at V and 4 bases at J, with 15 bases in the middle. Germline V gives CDR1 MDHEN, CDR2 SYDVKM. The CDR3 DNA is TGTGCCAGTAGTAGGGGGTCTCTCACCGGGGAGCTGTTTTTT. Translating it yields CASSRGSLTGELFF. Together with reference TRBV28 and TRBJ2-2, the CDR3 gives the full variable domain: DVKVTQSSRYLVKRTGEKVFLECVQDMDHENMFWYRQDPGLGLRLIYFSYDVKMKEKGDIPEGYSVSREKKERFSLILESASTNQTSMYLCASSRGSLTGELFFGEGSRLTVL.

This sequence joins TRBV7-8 and TRBJ1-5, with TRBD1 identical over 9 bases. The CDR3 loop spans 14 amino acids. The germline CDR1 and CDR2 sequences are SGHVS and FQNEAQ. The trim removed 6 bases at V and 7 bases at J, leaving 7 bases unmatched. The CDR3 DNA is TGTGCCAGCAGTCGTGGACAGGGGATACAGCCCCAGCATTTT. This codes for CASSRGQGIQPQHF.

The CDR3 DNA reads as TGCAGCGTCGGGTCTGAGCCTTATAATGAAAAACTGTTTTTT. It codes for CSVGSEPYNEKLFF. This chain links TRBV29-1 with TRBJ1-4, with D uncertain. V lost 6 bases to trimming and J lost 4 bases, with 15 bases between them. This CDR3 is 14 amino acids long. The germline V gene encodes CDR1 SQVTM and CDR2 ANQGSEA.

J is TRBJ2-6 and V is TRBV5-1; D unresolved. This CDR3 spans 14 amino acids. Germline-derived CDR1 and CDR2 are SGHRS and YFSETQ. Trimming took 4 bases from V and 0 from J, leaving 5 bases between them. CDR3 nucleotides: TGCGCCAGCAGCGAGAGCTCTGGGGCCAACGTCCTGACTTTC. Protein: CASSESSGANVLTF.

In its sample, this clone was seen a few times. CDR3 nucleotide sequence: TGTGCCAGCAGGGACGATGCCTACGAGCAGTACTTC. It encodes CASRDDAYEQYF. This chain uses TRBV6-6 with TRBJ2-7, with unresolved D. Germline-derived CDR1 and CDR2 are MNHNY and SVGAGI (reference sequence). The CDR3 contains 12 residues. Deletions cut 6 bases from V and 2 bases from J, with 8 bases between.

V is TRBV12-3 or TRBV12-4 and J is TRBJ1-2; TRBD1 agrees at 7 bases. Trimming took 6 bases from V and 4 from J; bases not matched to a gene: 5. This CDR3 has 13 residues. This chain's CDR3 is CASSIRDSYGYTF. For the CDR3, the DNA is TGTGCCAGCAGCATCAGGGACAGCTATGGCTACACCTTC.

This rearrangement joins TRBV6-5 to TRBJ2-1; possibly TRBD2 for D (6 bases). CDR3 length: 13 residues. V was pared by 6 bases and J by 9 bases, with 15 bases between. CDR1 and CDR2 from the germline V gene are MNHEY and SVGAGI. Written as DNA, the CDR3 is TGTGCCAGCAGGGGAGGTCGTTTGGGTGAGCAGTTCTTC. Its protein product is CASRGGRLGEQFF.

This rearrangement joins TRBV7-9 to TRBJ1-4, with D unclear. Trimming took 4 bases from V and 7 from J, leaving 7 bases between them. This CDR3 contains 12 residues. The V gene's germline CDR1 is SEHNR and CDR2 FQNEAQ (reference sequence). Here the CDR3 reads CASSSVGEKLFF. CDR3 bases: TGTGCCAGCAGCTCCGTCGGTGAAAAACTGTTTTTT.

V is TRBV2 and J is TRBJ2-7; 7 bases are a match to TRBD1. With V trimmed by 4 bases and J by 3 bases, 3 bases remained unmatched. Germline V gene sequence: CDR1 SNHLY, CDR2 FYNNEI. CDR3 length: 13 residues. This CDR3 reads CASSGAGGYEQYF. The CDR3 DNA follows: TGTGCCAGCAGTGGCGCAGGGGGCTACGAGCAGTACTTC. Variable domain in full (rest from reference TRBV2 and TRBJ2-7): EPEVTQTPSHQVTQMGQEVILRCVPISNHLYFYWYRQILGQKVEFLVSFYNNEISEKSEIFDDQFSVERPDGSNFTLKIRSTKLEDSAMYFCASSGAGGYEQYFGPGTRLTVT.

The count of this clone is one. This sequence joins TRBV10-1 and TRBJ2-7; 7 bases match TRBD2. Trimming cost V 0 bases and J 2 bases; bases outside gene matches: 1. This CDR3 is 14 amino acids long. The germline V gene has CDR1 WNHNN and CDR2 SYGVQD (reference sequence). CDR3 nucleotides: TGCGCCAGCAGTGAGTCTGGGGGGGCCTACGAGCAGTACTTC. Its translation: CASSESGGAYEQYF.

V and J are TRBV28 and TRBJ1-5; the match to TRBD1 covers 7 bases. The CDR3 is 14 amino acids. V was pared by 5 bases and J by 5 bases, with 6 bases of the junction left unmatched. Germline CDR1 MDHEN, CDR2 SYDVKM. The CDR3 protein is CASSRGDSHQPQHF. The CDR3 nucleotides are TGTGCCAGCAGTCGAGGGGACAGCCATCAGCCCCAGCATTTT.